The 24 T cell receptor beta chains listed next were all sequenced from one sample in a study of blood T cell repertoires in COVID-19. Repertoires were generated with immunoSEQ multiplex PCR, while TCRdb's copy carries only in-frame clones and drops some. This sample has 50,000 to 75,000 clones, with approximately 80% found just once. The specimen was peripheral blood. All receptors come from a man aged 80 or over with active or convalescent COVID-19.

The J gene is TRBJ1-4, the V gene TRBV6-6; D might be TRBD1 (6 bases). V shed 7 bases and J shed 7 bases, with 16 bases lying between them. The length of the CDR3 is 14 residues. From germline, CDR1 is MNHNY and CDR2 SVGAGI (reference sequence). DNA of the CDR3: TGTGCCAGCAACGTGGGGACAAGGGGTGAAAAACTGTTTTTT. Its protein product is CASNVGTRGEKLFF.

The chain joins TRBV6-5 to TRBJ2-5; 12 positions match TRBD2. J gave up 7 bases and V 7 bases, and 4 bases lay outside the gene matches. This CDR3 is built from 13 residues. Germline loops: CDR1 MNHEY, CDR2 SVGAGI. This chain's CDR3 is CASKGLAGGTQYF. CDR3 DNA: TGTGCCAGCAAGGGACTAGCGGGTGGGACCCAGTACTTC.

The chain has TRBV2 and TRBJ1-6, with D possibly being TRBD1 (5 bases). The V gene lost 9 bases and the J gene lost 7 bases, with 19 bases spanning the gap. There are 15 residues in the CDR3. Germline-derived CDR1 and CDR2 are SNHLY and FYNNEI. The CDR3 DNA follows: TGTGCCAGAGGCTTCGGGCAGGGAAGGAATTCACCCCTCCACTTT. Translating it yields CARGFGQGRNSPLHF.

The V and J genes are TRBV19 and TRBJ1-2; 8 bases fit TRBD1. V lost 7 bases to trimming and J lost 4 bases; unmatched junction nucleotides: 2. The CDR3 length is 12 residues. Germline CDR1 LNHDA, CDR2 SQIVND (reference sequence). The CDR3 DNA follows: TGTGCCAGTATGACAGGGGTCTATGGCTACACCTTC. This encodes CASMTGVYGYTF.

The V gene is TRBV7-8, the J gene TRBJ2-3; TRBD2 is a possible D gene (7 bases). The CDR3 loop spans 16 amino acids. Germline values: CDR1 SGHVS, CDR2 FQNEAQ. Between the trimmed V and J ends, which lost 3 bases and 0 bases, there was a span of 13 bases. CDR3 sequence (DNA): TGTGCCAGCAGCTTTGAGGGGGGGACTAGCACAGATACGCAGTATTTT. Translating gives CASSFEGGTSTDTQYF.

Worth noting for this clone: Compared with germline, one end of the junction differs, possibly owing to a read error. The chain joins TRBV5-1 to TRBJ2-3, with D unresolved. The CDR3 extends over 13 amino acids. Per germline, CDR1 SGHRS and CDR2 YFSETQ. The CDR3 DNA reads as TGCGCCAGCAGCCCGGCAGGCACAGACACGCAGTATTTT. It yields the protein CASSPAGTDTQYF.

The chain joins TRBV12-3 or TRBV12-4 to TRBJ2-5, with D unclear. Trimming shortened V by 1 base and J by 5 bases, and 8 bases separated the two germline ends. The CDR3 covers 13 residues. The CDR3 DNA sequence: TGTGCCAGCAGTTTAGGCCATCGGGAGACCCAGTACTTC. This gives the protein CASSLGHRETQYF.

This chain links TRBV5-4 with TRBJ1-1; a possible D gene is TRBD1 (6 bases). With 4 bases removed from V and 1 base from J, the gap between germline ends came to 14 bases. Germline V gene lookup returns CDR1 SGHNT and CDR2 YYREEE (reference sequence). This CDR3 has 15 residues. CDR3 loop: CASSPDGGRNTEAFF. The CDR3 DNA reads TGTGCCAGCAGCCCAGACGGGGGGCGGAACACTGAAGCTTTCTTT.

J is TRBJ2-3 and V is TRBV2; D may be TRBD2 (5 bases). The CDR3 totals 15 residues. Per the germline V gene, CDR1 is SNHLY and CDR2 is FYNNEI. Trimming cost V 1 base and J 1 base, with 9 bases left between them. The CDR3 spells CASSEVAGRTDTQYF. The CDR3 nucleotides are TGTGCCAGCAGTGAAGTGGCGGGTCGCACAGATACGCAGTATTTT.

This clone appeared a single time. The chain couples TRBV7-6 to TRBJ2-1; 8 bases match TRBD2. Germline V gene data show CDR1 as SGHVS and CDR2 as FNYEAQ. There are 15 residues in the CDR3. The V gene end was trimmed by 1 base and the J gene end by 5 bases; junction bases not matched to a gene: 4. The CDR3 bases are TGTGCCAGCAGCTTAGAAGGGACTAGGCACAATGAGCAGTTCTTC. Its translation: CASSLEGTRHNEQFF.

The chain uses TRBV4-2 and TRBJ1-5; 10 bases agree with TRBD1. Germline CDR1 LGHNA, CDR2 YNFKEQ. With 7 bases clipped from V and 5 bases from J, the junction kept 8 bases outside the gene matches. The CDR3 covers 15 residues. CDR3 DNA: TGTGCCAGCACCCCCGGGACAGGGGCCGATCAGCCCCAGCATTTT. Translated, it gives CASTPGTGADQPQHF.

V gene TRBV19 combines with J gene TRBJ2-1, with no clear D. CDR3 length: 14 residues. CDR1 is LNHDA and CDR2 is SQIVND in the germline V gene (reference sequence). Trimming pared 7 bases from V and 0 bases from J, leaving 10 bases between. The CDR3: CASKPQSSYNEQFF. The DNA of the CDR3 is TGTGCCAGTAAGCCTCAAAGCTCCTACAATGAGCAGTTCTTC. The full variable domain, rest sourced from reference TRBV19 and TRBJ2-1, is DGGITQSPKYLFRKEGQNVTLSCEQNLNHDAMYWYRQDPGQGLRLIYYSQIVNDFQKGDIAEGYSVSREKKESFPLTVTSAQKNPTAFYLCASKPQSSYNEQFFGPGTRLTVL.

The J gene is TRBJ2-1, the V gene TRBV6-6, with D tentatively TRBD1 (5 bases). The length of the CDR3 is 11 residues. Germline-derived CDR1 and CDR2 are MNHNY and SVGAGI (reference sequence). V lost 8 bases, J lost 5 bases, and 7 bases lay in between. CDR3 loop: CASGRDNEQFF. In DNA, the CDR3 is TGTGCCAGCGGCAGGGACAATGAGCAGTTCTTC.

This clone was found once. The chain employs TRBV5-1 and TRBJ1-2, with 7 positions matching TRBD1. V was pared by 4 bases and J by 7 bases, with 13 bases of the junction left unmatched. The germline CDR1 and CDR2 sequences are SGHRS and YFSETQ. The CDR3 is 15 residues long. CDR3 coding DNA: TGCGCCAGCAGCCAAAAGACAGGGCCAGACGGTGGCTACACCTTC. Protein sequence: CASSQKTGPDGGYTF.

The sample holds a few counts of this clone. The chain couples TRBV27 to TRBJ2-7; 7 bases fit TRBD2. The CDR3 sequence is 14 residues long. J lost 6 bases, V lost 2 bases, and 7 bases had no gene match. Germline CDR1 reads MNHEY; CDR2 reads SMNVEV (reference sequence). CDR3 in amino acids: CASSLAGVGAEQYF. CDR3 DNA sequence: TGTGCCAGCAGTTTAGCGGGAGTTGGAGCCGAGCAGTACTTC.

The chain uses TRBV21-1 and TRBJ2-7; the table's D call TRBD1 went unverified against the DNA. TRBV21-1 is a pseudogene locus. This CDR3 has 16 amino acids. CDR3: CASTKSDRALSYEQYF. The CDR3 nucleotides read TGTGCCAGCACCAAAAGCGACAGGGCGCTATCCTACGAGCAGTACTTC.

V and J are TRBV20-1 and TRBJ2-7; possible D gene TRBD2, 6 bases. Trimming left V 3 bases short and J 2 bases short, with 11 bases between. This CDR3 has 13 residues. Germline values: CDR1 DFQATT, CDR2 SNEGSKA (reference sequence). Here the CDR3 reads CSASRAGTYEQYF. The CDR3 DNA reads as TGCAGTGCTAGTAGGGCGGGAACCTACGAGCAGTACTTC.

The chain couples TRBV25-1 to TRBJ1-5; possible D gene TRBD1, 5 bases. The V and J ends lost 6 bases and 7 bases respectively, with 19 bases between them. Germline-derived CDR1 and CDR2 are MGHDK and SYGVNS. The CDR3 length is 15 residues. The CDR3 is CASSSSGRGGQPQHF. In nucleotides, the CDR3 is TGTGCCAGCAGCTCGAGCGGGAGGGGAGGACAGCCCCAGCATTTT.

In this sample, this clone is large. This sequence joins TRBV3-1 (or the pseudogene TRBV3-2) and TRBJ2-5; 8 bases are shared with TRBD1. V lost 5 bases, J lost 5 bases, and 10 bases stayed unmatched. The CDR3 totals 15 residues. Per germline, CDR1 LGHDT and CDR2 YNNKEL (reference sequence). CDR3 DNA sequence: TGTGCCAGCAGCGACAGGGGTACAAGTCGGGAGACCCAGTACTTC. Its protein product is CASSDRGTSRETQYF.

The chain's CDR3 is CASSLVGQRGSGYTF. As DNA, the CDR3 is TGTGCCAGCAGTCTAGTGGGACAGAGGGGGTCTGGCTACACCTTC. The chain recombines TRBV28 with TRBJ1-2; 7 bases fit TRBD1. Germline CDR1 reads MDHEN; CDR2 reads SYDVKM. The CDR3 loop spans 15 amino acids. After removal of 5 bases from V and 7 bases from J, the junction contained 13 bases not matched to a gene.

This chain connects TRBV12-3 or TRBV12-4 to TRBJ1-6, with D possibly matching TRBD1 (5 bases). CDR3 length: 13 residues. The V end was cut by 3 bases, the J end by 11 bases, with 11 bases between. In DNA, the CDR3 is TGTGCCAGCAGTTTTGGGAGGGGAGCACCCCTCCACTTT. It codes for CASSFGRGAPLHF.

The chain carries TRBV27 and TRBJ2-5; D not certain. V gave up 1 base and J gave up 9 bases, with 15 bases separating them. The germline gives CDR1 MNHEY, CDR2 SMNVEV (reference sequence). The CDR3 contains 14 residues. In nucleotides, the CDR3 is TGTGCCAGCAGTTTATACGGCGCCCAGAGCGCCCAGTACTTC. Protein product: CASSLYGAQSAQYF.

The chain joins TRBV6-5 to TRBJ2-4, with TRBD2 identical over 10 bases. Germline V CDR1 and CDR2: MNHEY, SVGAGI. V was clipped by 3 bases and J by 3 bases; unmatched bases: 5. This CDR3 contains 16 residues. CDR3 sequence: CASSYMASGGKNIQYF. The CDR3 nucleotides are TGTGCCAGCAGTTATATGGCTAGCGGGGGCAAAAACATTCAGTACTTC.

V is TRBV6-5 and J is TRBJ2-5; D is perhaps TRBD1 (6 bases). The CDR3 extends over 13 amino acids. Trimming took 10 bases from V and 0 from J, leaving 12 bases between them. Germline V gives CDR1 MNHEY, CDR2 SVGAGI. As DNA, the CDR3 is TGTGCCAACCAAGCAGGGGACCAAGAGACCCAGTACTTC. Encoded protein: CANQAGDQETQYF.